The clone carrying this T cell receptor beta chain was detected only a few times. The entry originates in a study of T cells after somatic rescue of genetic block. The germline CDR1 and CDR2 sequences are SEHNR and FQNEAQ (reference sequence). V was clipped by 4 bases and J by 0 bases; unmatched bases: 10. There are 17 residues in the CDR3. Here immunoSEQ multiplex PCR was the method, and the copy in TCRdb shows in-frame clones only, minus some. Found here are 13,000 to 15,000 clones, 72% of them singletons; the top ten hold about 14%. Input material: peripheral blood mononuclear cells (PBMCs). This clonotype was obtained from a boy between 10 and 17 years old. This sequence joins TRBV7-9 and TRBJ2-3, with TRBD2 matching over 7 bases. The CDR3 DNA reads TGTGCCAGCAGCTCCACCACTAGCGTTTCTAGCACAGATACGCAGTATTTT. Protein: CASSSTTSVSSTDTQYF. The variable domain in full, with the rest retrieved from reference TRBV7-9 and TRBJ2-3, is DTGVSQNPRHKITKRGQNVTFRCDPISEHNRLYWYRQTLGQGPEFLTYFQNEAQLEKSRLLSDRFSAERPKGSFSTLEIQRTEQGDSAMYLCASSSTTSVSSTDTQYFGPGTRLTVL.